This entry concerns a single TCR beta chain. What it binds is not known. The authors sequenced patients whose flow cytometry had shown CD8+CD57+ cell expansion. Patients were therapy-naive when their blood was sampled. This specimen comes from a study of CD8+CD57+ T cells in acquired aplastic anemia. Study-wide context: Sorted CD4+ and CD8+ cell DNA averaged roughly 3.2 ug. Study results and caveats: Roughly 31 was the count of CD8+ CDR3 sequences that patients shared with controls.

Researchers used genomic DNA as the template to profile TCR beta VDJ and CDR3. In TCRdb, the reads were re-called with MiXCR into one record per CDR3 protein. The sample contains roughly 100,000 distinct CDR3 sequences, less than 75% of which appear only once. The V gene's germline CDR1 is SGHTA and CDR2 FQGNSA. CDR3 size: 16 residues. Trimming removed 4 bases from V and 2 bases from J; junction bases left unmatched: 8. The specimen was sorted CD4+, CD8+, or CD8+CD57+ T cells (not recorded which) from PBMCs. The chain uses TRBV7-2 and TRBJ2-5, with 9 nucleotides matching TRBD2. This clonotype was sampled from a human donor with aplastic anemia. The CDR3 DNA reads as TGTGCCAGCAGCTCCCTCGCGACTAGCGGACAAGAGACCCAGTACTTC. This translates into CASSSLATSGQETQYF.